This TCR beta chain is from a study of blood T cell repertoires in COVID-19. The CDR3 loop spans 20 amino acids. In germline, CDR1 is SGHDN, CDR2 FVKESK. V lost 3 bases to trimming and J lost 2 bases; unmatched junction nucleotides: 20. Repertoires were generated with immunoSEQ multiplex PCR, while TCRdb's copy carries only in-frame clones and drops some. This table has some 260,000 clones, about 80% appearing once. This receptor was obtained from a man aged 30-40 years with acute COVID-19. The rearrangement links TRBV14 to TRBJ2-3; 7 nucleotides align to TRBD2. Source material: PBMCs or T cells enriched from blood (not recorded which). CDR3 in DNA: TGTGCCAGCAGCCAGGGGGTAGGCGGTAGCGGGCGAAAAAACACAGATACGCAGTATTTT. This codes for CASSQGVGGSGRKNTDTQYF.